These T cell receptor beta chains were read from a single sample in a study of T cell responses to AZD1222 COVID-19 vaccine. Libraries were prepared by immunoSEQ multiplex PCR; TCRdb keeps only in-frame clonotypes and omits some of them. The profile shows some 30,000 clones, approximately 90% of them singletons. The sample here was peripheral blood, taken on day 0 of AZD1222 vaccination. Receptor source: an adult in good health. CDR3s include the opening cysteine and the closing phenylalanine or tryptophan. D genes are given only for firm matches. Clone size, where shown, is once, few, many, or a class for clones that have expanded.

v_call: TRBV2
d_call: TRBD1
clone_size: -
j_call: TRBJ1-4
cdr3_nt: TGTGCCAGCAACTTGGACAGGGGGCGAGAAAAACTGTTTTTT
cdr3_aa: CASNLDRGREKLFF

v_call: TRBV7-9
d_call: TRBD1
clone_size: -
j_call: TRBJ1-1
cdr3_nt: TGTGCCAGCAGCGGGACAGGGGGCTGGGGAAACACTGAAGCTTTCTTT
cdr3_aa: CASSGTGGWGNTEAFF

v_call: TRBV11-2
d_call: -
clone_size: -
j_call: TRBJ1-3
cdr3_nt: TGTGCCAGCAGCTCCCCCCCTGGAAACACCATATATTTT
cdr3_aa: CASSSPPGNTIYF

v_call: TRBV25-1
d_call: -
clone_size: -
j_call: TRBJ1-3
cdr3_nt: TGTGCCAGCAGTGACCCTTTTGGAAACACCATATATTTT
cdr3_aa: CASSDPFGNTIYF

v_call: TRBV7-7
d_call: -
clone_size: -
j_call: TRBJ2-3
cdr3_nt: TGTGCCAGCAGCAAACTGGACAGCAACGTAGGAGATACGCAGTATTTT
cdr3_aa: CASSKLDSNVGDTQYF

v_call: TRBV27
d_call: -
clone_size: -
j_call: TRBJ1-5
cdr3_nt: TGTGCCAGCAGTTTATCGCGAAGCAATCAGCCCCAGCATTTT
cdr3_aa: CASSLSRSNQPQHF

v_call: TRBV7-5
d_call: -
clone_size: -
j_call: TRBJ1-2
cdr3_nt: TGTGCCAGAAGCTTACAGCTAAGCCCCAAGGGCTATGGCTACACCTTC
cdr3_aa: CARSLQLSPKGYGYTF

v_call: TRBV7-9
d_call: -
clone_size: once
j_call: TRBJ1-3
cdr3_nt: TGTGCCAGCAGCTTAGTTTCAGGGTTTGGAAACACCATATATTTT
cdr3_aa: CASSLVSGFGNTIYF

v_call: TRBV21-1
d_call: -
clone_size: -
j_call: TRBJ1-1
cdr3_nt: TGTGCCAGCAGCAAAGAAGCTACAGGGGGCCAAGAAGCTTTCTTT
cdr3_aa: CASSKEATGGQEAFF

v_call: TRBV29-1
d_call: TRBD1
clone_size: -
j_call: TRBJ1-4
cdr3_nt: TGCAGCGTTGTTGGAGCAGGGGGACTGTTTTTT
cdr3_aa: CSVVGAGGLFF

v_call: TRBV6-5
d_call: -
clone_size: once
j_call: TRBJ1-2
cdr3_nt: TGTGCCAGCAGCTTACGACGAAGAGGCTACACCTTC
cdr3_aa: CASSLRRRGYTF

v_call: TRBV6-2/TRBV6-3
d_call: -
clone_size: -
j_call: TRBJ1-5
cdr3_nt: TGTGCCAGCAGTTACCTTGGGGTGGGAGGGAATCAGCCCCAGCATTTT
cdr3_aa: CASSYLGVGGNQPQHF

v_call: TRBV11-2
d_call: -
clone_size: -
j_call: TRBJ1-4
cdr3_nt: TGTGCCAGCAGCTTGCCGGGGCTGGGCGAAAAACTGTTTTTT
cdr3_aa: CASSLPGLGEKLFF

v_call: TRBV6-2/TRBV6-3
d_call: TRBD2
clone_size: -
j_call: TRBJ2-5
cdr3_nt: TGTGCCAGCAGTTACGGGGCGGGGGGACAAGAGACCCAGTACTTC
cdr3_aa: CASSYGAGGQETQYF

v_call: TRBV30
d_call: -
clone_size: -
j_call: TRBJ1-6
cdr3_nt: TGTGCCTGGAGTTTGACCACTAATAATTCACCCCTCCACTTT
cdr3_aa: CAWSLTTNNSPLHF

v_call: TRBV4-1
d_call: TRBD1
clone_size: -
j_call: TRBJ1-5
cdr3_nt: TGCGCCAGCAGCCAAGAGGGGACAGGGAATCAGCCCCAGCATTTT
cdr3_aa: CASSQEGTGNQPQHF

v_call: TRBV19
d_call: TRBD2
clone_size: -
j_call: TRBJ2-7
cdr3_nt: TGTGCCAGTAGGAAACTAGCGGGGGGGAGCTACGAGCAGTACTTC
cdr3_aa: CASRKLAGGSYEQYF

v_call: TRBV5-1
d_call: -
clone_size: -
j_call: TRBJ1-4
cdr3_nt: TGCGCCAGCAGCTACCGGGACGGTAATGAAAAACTGTTTTTT
cdr3_aa: CASSYRDGNEKLFF

v_call: TRBV30
d_call: -
clone_size: -
j_call: TRBJ1-3
cdr3_nt: TGTGCCAGAGGAGGAGGCAGGTCAAGCTCTGGAAACACCATATATTTT
cdr3_aa: CARGGGRSSSGNTIYF

v_call: TRBV10-3
d_call: TRBD2
clone_size: -
j_call: TRBJ2-7
cdr3_nt: TGTGCCAGCCGACTAGCGGGGGCTTCCTACGAGCAGTACTTC
cdr3_aa: CASRLAGASYEQYF

v_call: TRBV19
d_call: -
clone_size: -
j_call: TRBJ2-7
cdr3_nt: TGTGCCAGCAAGCCCGTCTCCGGCTCCTACGAGCAGTACTTC
cdr3_aa: CASKPVSGSYEQYF

v_call: TRBV7-2
d_call: -
clone_size: -
j_call: TRBJ1-1
cdr3_nt: TGTGCCAGCAGCTTCCCACCGACCTACAGGGAGACTGAAGCTTTCTTT
cdr3_aa: CASSFPPTYRETEAFF

v_call: TRBV15
d_call: -
clone_size: -
j_call: TRBJ1-2
cdr3_nt: TGTGCCACCAGCAGAGTCCCCGAGGGAGGCTACACCTTC
cdr3_aa: CATSRVPEGGYTF

v_call: TRBV19
d_call: TRBD2
clone_size: -
j_call: TRBJ2-1
cdr3_nt: TGTGCCAGTAGTGGAGGACTAGCGAGGAACAATGAGCAGTTCTTC
cdr3_aa: CASSGGLARNNEQFF

v_call: TRBV19
d_call: TRBD1
clone_size: -
j_call: TRBJ2-1
cdr3_nt: TGTGCCTCCCGGGACAGGACTTTAAACTCCTACAATGAGCAGTTCTTC
cdr3_aa: CASRDRTLNSYNEQFF

v_call: TRBV3-1/TRBV3-2
d_call: -
clone_size: -
j_call: TRBJ1-2
cdr3_nt: TGTGCCAGCGGATCAGATCGGCTTTATGGCTACACCTTC
cdr3_aa: CASGSDRLYGYTF

v_call: TRBV4-2
d_call: -
clone_size: -
j_call: TRBJ1-2
cdr3_nt: TGTGCCAGCAGCCAAGATGGGGTAACGGGGTACTATGGCTACACCTTC
cdr3_aa: CASSQDGVTGYYGYTF

v_call: TRBV18
d_call: -
clone_size: -
j_call: TRBJ2-6
cdr3_nt: TGTGCCAGCTCACCTTCAGCGAGGTCGGAAGCCGGGGCCAACGTCCTGACTTTC
cdr3_aa: CASSPSARSEAGANVLTF

v_call: TRBV7-8
d_call: -
clone_size: once
j_call: TRBJ1-6
cdr3_nt: TGTGCCAGCAGCTTAGCGGTTGACAGTAGTACCTATAATTCACCCCTCCACTTT
cdr3_aa: CASSLAVDSSTYNSPLHF

v_call: TRBV2
d_call: TRBD2
clone_size: -
j_call: TRBJ2-5
cdr3_nt: TGTGCCAGCAGCTTCCTCCGACTAGCTAGGGTCCAAGAGACCCAGTACTTC
cdr3_aa: CASSFLRLARVQETQYF

v_call: TRBV13
d_call: -
clone_size: -
j_call: TRBJ1-6
cdr3_nt: TGTGCCAGCAGCACCGGGACCAATAATTCACCCCTCCACTTT
cdr3_aa: CASSTGTNNSPLHF

v_call: TRBV2
d_call: -
clone_size: -
j_call: TRBJ2-2
cdr3_nt: TGTGCCAGCAGTATAGCCGGGGAGCTGTTTTTT
cdr3_aa: CASSIAGELFF

v_call: TRBV14
d_call: TRBD1
clone_size: once
j_call: TRBJ1-6
cdr3_nt: TGTGCCAGCAGCCAAGCGGGACAGGGCCCACCCCTCCACTTT
cdr3_aa: CASSQAGQGPPLHF

v_call: TRBV5-1
d_call: -
clone_size: -
j_call: TRBJ1-5
cdr3_nt: TGCGCCAGCAGCTTGGGGCCAGCCCAGAAGCCCCAGCATTTT
cdr3_aa: CASSLGPAQKPQHF

v_call: TRBV7-9
d_call: -
clone_size: -
j_call: TRBJ1-2
cdr3_nt: TGTGCCAGCAGTCGCGACTGGGACTATGGCTACACCTTC
cdr3_aa: CASSRDWDYGYTF

v_call: TRBV11-3
d_call: -
clone_size: -
j_call: TRBJ1-6
cdr3_nt: TGTGCCAGCAGCTTAGATACGGGGTCACCCCTCCACTTT
cdr3_aa: CASSLDTGSPLHF

v_call: TRBV4-3
d_call: -
clone_size: -
j_call: TRBJ1-2
cdr3_nt: TGCGCCAGCAGCCAAGCCCAGAACTATGGCTACACCTTC
cdr3_aa: CASSQAQNYGYTF

v_call: TRBV29-1
d_call: -
clone_size: -
j_call: TRBJ1-1
cdr3_nt: TGCAGCTCTGGAGGGCTGAACACTGAAGCTTTCTTT
cdr3_aa: CSSGGLNTEAFF

v_call: TRBV5-1
d_call: TRBD1
clone_size: -
j_call: TRBJ1-1
cdr3_nt: TGCGCCAGCAGCGGGCCGGGACAGGAAAAGAACACTGAAGCTTTCTTT
cdr3_aa: CASSGPGQEKNTEAFF

v_call: TRBV5-5
d_call: TRBD1
clone_size: -
j_call: TRBJ1-1
cdr3_nt: TGTGCCAGCAGCTCCTTCACCGGGACAGGGCCCACTGAAGCTTTCTTT
cdr3_aa: CASSSFTGTGPTEAFF

v_call: TRBV11-2
d_call: -
clone_size: -
j_call: TRBJ1-2
cdr3_nt: TGTGCCAGCAGCCTCTTGGGCGGCGCTAACTATGGCTACACCTTC
cdr3_aa: CASSLLGGANYGYTF

v_call: TRBV12-3/TRBV12-4
d_call: -
clone_size: once
j_call: TRBJ1-2
cdr3_nt: TGTGCCAGCAGTTCTAGTGGTTATGGCTACACCTTC
cdr3_aa: CASSSSGYGYTF

v_call: TRBV14
d_call: -
clone_size: -
j_call: TRBJ1-1
cdr3_nt: TGTGCCAGCAGTCGCTTCACCGGTCCCAACACTGAAGCTTTCTTT
cdr3_aa: CASSRFTGPNTEAFF

v_call: TRBV7-9
d_call: -
clone_size: -
j_call: TRBJ1-2
cdr3_nt: TGTGCCAGCAGCTTACAGTCAATCCCTAACTATGGCTACACCTTC
cdr3_aa: CASSLQSIPNYGYTF

v_call: TRBV14
d_call: -
clone_size: -
j_call: TRBJ1-6
cdr3_nt: TGTGCCAGCAGGCAGGAGACCTATAATTCACCCCTCCACTTT
cdr3_aa: CASRQETYNSPLHF

v_call: TRBV30
d_call: -
clone_size: once
j_call: TRBJ2-2
cdr3_nt: TGTGCCTGCCCGAAGCACACCGGGGAGCTGTTTTTT
cdr3_aa: CACPKHTGELFF

v_call: TRBV6-6
d_call: -
clone_size: -
j_call: TRBJ2-7
cdr3_nt: TGTGCCAGCAAGGGTGGCCCCTACGAGCAGTACTTC
cdr3_aa: CASKGGPYEQYF

v_call: TRBV6-5
d_call: TRBD1
clone_size: -
j_call: TRBJ1-5
cdr3_nt: TGTGCCAGCAGGAGACAGGGGGGCAATCAGCCCCAGCATTTT
cdr3_aa: CASRRQGGNQPQHF

v_call: TRBV7-2
d_call: -
clone_size: -
j_call: TRBJ2-3
cdr3_nt: TGTGCCAGCAGCTCTAGTTTCGAGGATGCTACAGATACGCAGTATTTT
cdr3_aa: CASSSSFEDATDTQYF

v_call: TRBV21-1
d_call: -
clone_size: -
j_call: TRBJ1-1
cdr3_nt: TGTGCCAGCAGCCGACCCTGGGAGAACACTGAAGCTTTCTTT
cdr3_aa: CASSRPWENTEAFF

v_call: TRBV7-9
d_call: -
clone_size: -
j_call: TRBJ2-7
cdr3_nt: TGTGCCAGCAGCTTAGGAGGGGGTCCCTACGAGCAGTACTTC
cdr3_aa: CASSLGGGPYEQYF